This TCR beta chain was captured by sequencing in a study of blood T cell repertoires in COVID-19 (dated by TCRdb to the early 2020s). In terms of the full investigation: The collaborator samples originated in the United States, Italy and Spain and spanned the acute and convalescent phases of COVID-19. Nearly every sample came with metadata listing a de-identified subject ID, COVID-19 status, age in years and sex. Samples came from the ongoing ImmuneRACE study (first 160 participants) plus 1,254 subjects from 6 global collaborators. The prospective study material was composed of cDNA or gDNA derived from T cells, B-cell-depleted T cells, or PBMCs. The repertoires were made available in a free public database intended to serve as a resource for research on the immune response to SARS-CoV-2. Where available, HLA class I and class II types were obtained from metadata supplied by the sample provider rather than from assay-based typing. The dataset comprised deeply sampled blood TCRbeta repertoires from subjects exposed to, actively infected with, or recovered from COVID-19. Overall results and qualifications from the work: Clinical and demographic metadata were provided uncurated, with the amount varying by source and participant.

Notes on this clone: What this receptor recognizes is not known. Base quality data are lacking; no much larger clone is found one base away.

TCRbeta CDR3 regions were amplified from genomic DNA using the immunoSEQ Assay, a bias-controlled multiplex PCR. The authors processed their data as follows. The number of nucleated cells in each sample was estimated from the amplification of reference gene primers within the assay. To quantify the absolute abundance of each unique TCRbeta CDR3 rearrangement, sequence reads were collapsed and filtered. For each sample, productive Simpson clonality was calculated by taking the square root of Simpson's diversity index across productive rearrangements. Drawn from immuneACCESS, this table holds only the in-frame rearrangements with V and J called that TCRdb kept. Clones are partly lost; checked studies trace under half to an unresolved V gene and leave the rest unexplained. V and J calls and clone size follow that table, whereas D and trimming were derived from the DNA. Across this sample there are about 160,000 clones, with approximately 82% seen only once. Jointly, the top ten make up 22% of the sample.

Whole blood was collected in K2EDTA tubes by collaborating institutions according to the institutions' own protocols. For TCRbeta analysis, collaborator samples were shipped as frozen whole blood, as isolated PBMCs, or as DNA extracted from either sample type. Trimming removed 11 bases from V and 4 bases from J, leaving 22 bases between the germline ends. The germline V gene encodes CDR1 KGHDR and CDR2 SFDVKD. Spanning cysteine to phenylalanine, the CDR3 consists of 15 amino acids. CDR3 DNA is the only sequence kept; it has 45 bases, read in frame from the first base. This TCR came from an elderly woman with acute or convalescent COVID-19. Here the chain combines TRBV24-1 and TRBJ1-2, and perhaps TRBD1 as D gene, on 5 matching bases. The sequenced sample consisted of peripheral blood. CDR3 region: CAKIPGGIKGYGYTF. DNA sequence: TGTGCCAAGATCCCGGGGGGAATAAAGGGCTATGGCTACACCTTC.